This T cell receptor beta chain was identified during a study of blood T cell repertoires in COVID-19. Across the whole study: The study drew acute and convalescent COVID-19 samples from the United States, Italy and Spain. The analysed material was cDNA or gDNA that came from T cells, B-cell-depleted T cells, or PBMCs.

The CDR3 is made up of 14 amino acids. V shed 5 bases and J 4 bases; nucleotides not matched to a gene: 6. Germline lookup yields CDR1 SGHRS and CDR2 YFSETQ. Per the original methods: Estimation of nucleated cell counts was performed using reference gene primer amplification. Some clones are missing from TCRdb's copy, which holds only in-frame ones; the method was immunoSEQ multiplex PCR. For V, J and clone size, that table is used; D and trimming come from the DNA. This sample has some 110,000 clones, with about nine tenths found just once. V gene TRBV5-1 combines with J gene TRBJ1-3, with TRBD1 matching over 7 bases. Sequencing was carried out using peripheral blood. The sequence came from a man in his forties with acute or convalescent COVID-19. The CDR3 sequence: CASRVTGSGNTIYF. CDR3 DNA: TGCGCCAGCAGGGTGACAGGGTCGGGAAACACCATATATTTT.